A selection of T cell receptor beta chains follows, all from one sample in a study of human T cells and chemical hapten exposure. TCRdb re-analysed the RACE reads in MiXCR, keeping a single row per CDR3 protein. The sample lists tens of thousands of distinct CDR3 sequences, about 10% seen once, with around 2.8% in the top ten. The specimen sequenced was whole blood. Receptor source: a female donor in good health. Some clones in this sample may be carry-over from other donors' samples. CDR3s include the opening cysteine and the closing phenylalanine or tryptophan. Each record gives: clone size, CDR3 length, V gene, D gene, J gene, CDR3 DNA, CDR3 protein. A D gene is named only where the DNA matches it firmly. Not every row has a clone size; where given, it reads once, few, many or a size class.

size: NA
length: 15
V: TRBV27
D: NA
J: TRBJ2-2
DNA: TGTGCCAGCACCCTTAGACCGGGCTCCACCGGGGAGCTGTTTTTT
CDR3: CASTLRPGSTGELFF

size: many
length: 13
V: TRBV2
D: NA
J: TRBJ1-2
DNA: TGTGCCAGCAGTGCCGGTACAGTCTATGGCTACACCTTC
CDR3: CASSAGTVYGYTF

size: many
length: 16
V: TRBV6-5
D: NA
J: TRBJ1-1
DNA: TGTGCCAGCAGTTACTCGATCAGTTATATGAACACTGAAGCTTTCTTT
CDR3: CASSYSISYMNTEAFF

size: few
length: 12
V: TRBV29-1
D: TRBD2
J: TRBJ2-7
DNA: TGCAGCGTTGAAGGGACTAGCGCCGAGCAGTACTTC
CDR3: CSVEGTSAEQYF

size: many
length: 15
V: TRBV28
D: NA
J: TRBJ2-7
DNA: TGTGCCAGCAGTTCGGGACTCGCTGGGGGAATGGAGCAGTACTTC
CDR3: CASSSGLAGGMEQYF

size: many
length: 14
V: TRBV6-4
D: NA
J: TRBJ2-3
DNA: TGTGCCAGCAGTCCCACCGGGGGCGCAGATACGCAGTATTTT
CDR3: CASSPTGGADTQYF

size: NA
length: 12
V: TRBV6-6
D: NA
J: TRBJ2-5
DNA: TGTGCCAGCAGTTACGCGGAGGAGACCCAGTACTTC
CDR3: CASSYAEETQYF

size: many
length: 14
V: TRBV20-1
D: TRBD2
J: TRBJ2-3
DNA: TGCAGTGCTCGTACTAGCGGGGCCCAAGATACGCAGTATTTT
CDR3: CSARTSGAQDTQYF

size: NA
length: 16
V: TRBV5-5
D: NA
J: TRBJ1-3
DNA: TGTGCCAGCAGCCCATCTTTACAGGGCTCTGGAAACACCATATATTTT
CDR3: CASSPSLQGSGNTIYF

size: few
length: 18
V: TRBV20-1
D: TRBD2
J: TRBJ2-3
DNA: TGCAGTGCTTTGGTTAGGGGCGGGAGGGCATGGAGCACAGATACGCAGTATTTT
CDR3: CSALVRGGRAWSTDTQYF

size: many
length: 14
V: TRBV29-1
D: NA
J: TRBJ1-1
DNA: TGCAGCGTCCTCAGGATGCGGGCGAACACTGAAGCTTTCTTT
CDR3: CSVLRMRANTEAFF

size: many
length: 13
V: TRBV7-2
D: NA
J: TRBJ2-2
DNA: TGTGCCAGCAGCCAGGCTATTGGCGGGGAGCTGTTTTTT
CDR3: CASSQAIGGELFF

size: NA
length: 14
V: TRBV29-1
D: NA
J: TRBJ1-4
DNA: TGCAGCGCGGAAGTCAGGGGTCGAAATGAAAAACTGTTTTTT
CDR3: CSAEVRGRNEKLFF

size: few
length: 14
V: TRBV6-5
D: NA
J: TRBJ2-7
DNA: TGTGCCAGCAGCCCTGGGAGATATTCCTACGAGCAGTACTTC
CDR3: CASSPGRYSYEQYF

size: NA
length: 13
V: TRBV15
D: NA
J: TRBJ2-7
DNA: TGTGCCACCAGGTCCGAGGACTCCTACGAGCAGTACTTC
CDR3: CATRSEDSYEQYF

size: few
length: 15
V: TRBV3-1
D: TRBD2
J: TRBJ2-7
DNA: TGTGCCAGCAGCCAAGTGACTAGCGGGGAATACGAGCAGTACTTC
CDR3: CASSQVTSGEYEQYF

size: few
length: 15
V: TRBV5-1
D: TRBD1
J: TRBJ2-4
DNA: TGCGCCAGCAGCCCCCGACAGGGCCCAAAAAACATTCAGTACTTC
CDR3: CASSPRQGPKNIQYF

size: many
length: 15
V: TRBV6-1
D: NA
J: TRBJ2-7
DNA: TGTGCCAGCAGCCCGCCGAGTGGGGCCGGATACGAGCAGTACTTC
CDR3: CASSPPSGAGYEQYF

size: few
length: 13
V: TRBV7-2
D: NA
J: TRBJ2-7
DNA: TGTGCCAGCAAACCCGGGGGATACTACGAGCAGTACTTC
CDR3: CASKPGGYYEQYF

size: few
length: 13
V: TRBV19
D: TRBD1
J: TRBJ2-3
DNA: TGTGCCAGTAGTAAACAGGGGGCAGATACGCAGTATTTT
CDR3: CASSKQGADTQYF

size: few
length: 14
V: TRBV2
D: TRBD1
J: TRBJ1-1
DNA: TGTGCCAGCAGTTTCTACAGGGGGAGCACTGAAGCTTTCTTT
CDR3: CASSFYRGSTEAFF

size: NA
length: 14
V: TRBV6-2/TRBV6-3
D: NA
J: TRBJ2-1
DNA: TGTGCCAGCAGTAGGGGCACGTCCTACAATGAGCAGTTCTTC
CDR3: CASSRGTSYNEQFF

size: many
length: 13
V: TRBV3-1
D: NA
J: TRBJ1-2
DNA: TGTGCCAGCAGCCGGGGACCGAACTATGGCTACACCTTC
CDR3: CASSRGPNYGYTF

size: many
length: 20
V: TRBV7-9
D: NA
J: TRBJ1-4
DNA: TGTGCCAGCAGCTTAGGGGGGATAGGGGAGATCCCGGCAACTAATGAAAAACTGTTTTTT
CDR3: CASSLGGIGEIPATNEKLFF

size: few
length: 15
V: TRBV5-1
D: TRBD2
J: TRBJ2-7
DNA: TGCGCCAGCAGCCCGCTAGCGGGAGGACCAGGGGAGCAGTACTTC
CDR3: CASSPLAGGPGEQYF

size: NA
length: 16
V: TRBV28
D: NA
J: TRBJ2-7
DNA: TGTGCCAGCAGTTTAGGAGGGCCATCCTTTCCCTACGAGCAGTACTTC
CDR3: CASSLGGPSFPYEQYF

size: many
length: 12
V: TRBV20-1
D: NA
J: TRBJ2-7
DNA: TGCAGTGCTTTTAGCGGATTCTACGAGCAGTACTTC
CDR3: CSAFSGFYEQYF

size: NA
length: 16
V: TRBV11-1
D: TRBD2
J: TRBJ2-7
DNA: TGTGCCAGCAGCCTCCAGACTAGCGGGACCTGGGACGAGCAGTACTTC
CDR3: CASSLQTSGTWDEQYF

size: NA
length: 15
V: TRBV5-6
D: TRBD1
J: TRBJ2-7
DNA: TGTGCCAGCAGCCCGGGACAGGCCCTCTCCTACGAGCAGTACTTC
CDR3: CASSPGQALSYEQYF

size: NA
length: 15
V: TRBV5-1
D: NA
J: TRBJ2-1
DNA: TGCGCCAGCAGCTTGGTAGCGGAGAGATACAATGAGCAGTTCTTC
CDR3: CASSLVAERYNEQFF

size: NA
length: 14
V: TRBV27
D: NA
J: TRBJ1-1
DNA: TGTGCCAGCAGGGGTCCCACCTTGAACGCTGAAGCTTTCTTT
CDR3: CASRGPTLNAEAFF

size: NA
length: 13
V: TRBV6-5
D: NA
J: TRBJ1-1
DNA: TGTGCCACCTACCCTTTTATGAACACTGAAGCTTTCTTT
CDR3: CATYPFMNTEAFF

size: NA
length: 16
V: TRBV7-9
D: TRBD2
J: TRBJ2-1
DNA: TGTGCCAGCAGCTTAGTTTTGGGAGGGACCTACAATGAGCAGTTCTTC
CDR3: CASSLVLGGTYNEQFF

size: many
length: 16
V: TRBV4-2
D: TRBD1
J: TRBJ2-7
DNA: TGTGCCAGCAGCCCGGGGACGGGACAGGGGGCCTACGAGCAGTACTTC
CDR3: CASSPGTGQGAYEQYF

size: NA
length: 14
V: TRBV12-3/TRBV12-4
D: TRBD2
J: TRBJ2-1
DNA: TGTGCCAGCTGGACTAGCGGACTATACAATGAGCAGTTCTTC
CDR3: CASWTSGLYNEQFF

size: NA
length: 12
V: TRBV18
D: NA
J: TRBJ2-7
DNA: TGTGCCAGCTCACCAAACTCTGGGGAGCAGTACTTC
CDR3: CASSPNSGEQYF

size: few
length: 17
V: TRBV6-2/TRBV6-3
D: TRBD2
J: TRBJ2-3
DNA: TGTGCCAGCAGTTACGGGGGAACTAGCGGCCGCACAGATACGCAGTATTTT
CDR3: CASSYGGTSGRTDTQYF

size: few
length: 16
V: TRBV23-1
D: TRBD1
J: TRBJ2-3
DNA: TGCGCCAGCCCTTTGGTCCAGGGGGCTTATACAGATACGCAGTATTTT
CDR3: CASPLVQGAYTDTQYF

size: many
length: 15
V: TRBV7-9
D: TRBD2
J: TRBJ2-3
DNA: TGTGCCAGCAGTGGTCTAGCGGGAGTCTCAGATACGCAGTATTTT
CDR3: CASSGLAGVSDTQYF

size: many
length: 15
V: TRBV11-2
D: NA
J: TRBJ2-7
DNA: TGTGCCAGCAGCTTAGTGGGCGCGGGGTCCTACGAGCAGTACTTC
CDR3: CASSLVGAGSYEQYF

size: NA
length: 15
V: TRBV5-1
D: NA
J: TRBJ2-2
DNA: TGCGCCAGCAGCTTGGCCTCGCCTAGCGCCGGGGAGCTGTTTTTT
CDR3: CASSLASPSAGELFF

size: few
length: 15
V: TRBV15
D: TRBD1
J: TRBJ2-1
DNA: TGTGCCACCAGCAGAGGACAGGGGCCACTGAATGAGCAGTTCTTC
CDR3: CATSRGQGPLNEQFF

size: NA
length: 18
V: TRBV7-2
D: TRBD2
J: TRBJ2-3
DNA: TGTGTCAGCAGTTACATGCCGGGACTAGCGGGAGCTAAATATACGCAGTATTTT
CDR3: CVSSYMPGLAGAKYTQYF

size: NA
length: 13
V: TRBV7-8
D: NA
J: TRBJ2-1
DNA: TGTGCCAGCAGCACCGGGGGCTTCAATGAGCAGTTCTTC
CDR3: CASSTGGFNEQFF

size: many
length: 15
V: TRBV9
D: TRBD2
J: TRBJ2-1
DNA: TGTGCCAGCCACGCTCGGGGGGGTGGATACAATGAGCAGTTCTTC
CDR3: CASHARGGGYNEQFF

size: NA
length: 14
V: TRBV7-9
D: NA
J: TRBJ2-7
DNA: TGTGCCAGCAGCTCGACTGGAAGCTCCTACGAGCAGTACTTC
CDR3: CASSSTGSSYEQYF

size: NA
length: 16
V: TRBV28
D: TRBD1
J: TRBJ2-5
DNA: TGTGCCAGCAGTCCCTCTCCGGACAGGCGCCAAGAGACCCAGTACTTC
CDR3: CASSPSPDRRQETQYF

size: few
length: 13
V: TRBV7-9
D: NA
J: TRBJ2-3
DNA: TGTGCCAGCAGCGCGACTAGTACAGATACGCAGTATTTT
CDR3: CASSATSTDTQYF

size: few
length: 12
V: TRBV6-6
D: NA
J: TRBJ1-1
DNA: TGTGCCAGCAGCAAGAGGGTCACTGAAGCTTTCTTT
CDR3: CASSKRVTEAFF

size: once
length: 15
V: TRBV12-3/TRBV12-4
D: NA
J: TRBJ1-5
DNA: TGTGCCAGCAGTCCGTCGGGGGGGGGCCACCAGCCCCAGCATTTT
CDR3: CASSPSGGGHQPQHF

size: many
length: 13
V: TRBV27
D: NA
J: TRBJ1-1
DNA: TGTGCCAGCAGTTTACAGGGAAACACTGAAGCTTTCTTT
CDR3: CASSLQGNTEAFF

size: few
length: 13
V: TRBV29-1
D: TRBD2
J: TRBJ2-5
DNA: TGCAGCGCTGCCGGGACTAGCGAGCAGACCCAGTACTTC
CDR3: CSAAGTSEQTQYF

size: few
length: 16
V: TRBV4-1
D: NA
J: TRBJ2-2
DNA: TGCGCCAGCAGCCCACGCCCGGGACCGAACACCGGGGAGCTGTTTTTT
CDR3: CASSPRPGPNTGELFF

size: NA
length: 11
V: TRBV20-1
D: NA
J: TRBJ2-3
DNA: TGCAGTGCCCCCGCGCTTGATACGCAGTATTTT
CDR3: CSAPALDTQYF